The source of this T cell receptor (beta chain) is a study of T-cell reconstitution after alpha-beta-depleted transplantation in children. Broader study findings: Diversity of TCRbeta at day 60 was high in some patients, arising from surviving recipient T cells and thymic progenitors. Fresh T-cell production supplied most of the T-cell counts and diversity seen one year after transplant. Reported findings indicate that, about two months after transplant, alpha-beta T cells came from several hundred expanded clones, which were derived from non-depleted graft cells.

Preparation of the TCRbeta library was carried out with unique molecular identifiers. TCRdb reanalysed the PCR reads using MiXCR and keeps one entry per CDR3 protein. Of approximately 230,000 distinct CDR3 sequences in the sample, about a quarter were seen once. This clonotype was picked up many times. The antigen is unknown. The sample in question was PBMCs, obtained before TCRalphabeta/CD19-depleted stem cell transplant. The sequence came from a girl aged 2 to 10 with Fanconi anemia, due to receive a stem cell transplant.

The CDR3 DNA follows: TGTGCCATCAGTGAGTCTGCGACTCCATATGAGGAGACCCAGTACTTC. Encoded protein: CAISESATPYEETQYF. The rearrangement links TRBV10-3 to TRBJ2-5; D unclear. Trimming took off 0 bases at V and 5 bases at J, with 16 bases between the two ends. The CDR3 spans 16 residues. Germline V lookup: CDR1 ENHRY, CDR2 SYGVKD.